The clone carrying this T cell receptor (beta chain) was counted once. This specimen comes from a study of technical replicates of blood from several donors. Assay used: immunoSEQ multiplex PCR; TCRdb lists only in-frame clones, some missing. Of more than 70,000 clones detected, 90% to 97% appear once; the ten largest clones hold about 0.2%. The source material was T cells isolated from PBMCs. This receptor was identified in a human donor in good health.

CDR3 amino acids: CASSDQDTEAFF. Written as DNA, the CDR3 is TGTGCCAGCAGCGACCAGGACACTGAAGCTTTCTTT. This chain connects TRBV9 to TRBJ1-1, with D hard to call. Trimming cost V 3 bases and J 3 bases, with 6 bases left between them. CDR3 length: 12 amino acids. The germline V gene has CDR1 SGDLS and CDR2 YYNGEE.